This T cell receptor (beta chain) was profiled in a study of blood T cells in healthy people across ages. This CDR3 is built from 14 residues. Germline V gene data show CDR1 as SGDLS and CDR2 as YYNGEE. V lost 6 bases and J lost 2, with 12 bases in between. A second PCR, run for roughly 7 to 11 cycles, used a sample-barcoded 5' primer plus a J-beta primer mix. Via MiXCR, TCRdb re-called the 5' RACE reads, giving one row per CDR3 protein. The data show fewer than 2,000,000 distinct CDR3 sequences, approximately 40% seen once. The V call is TRBV9, the J call TRBJ1-3; no firm D call. The sequenced sample consisted of blood. This receptor was obtained from a human donor in good health. CDR3 coding DNA: TGTGCCAGCACCATACCGCGTACTGGAAACACCATATATTTT. It translates to CASTIPRTGNTIYF.